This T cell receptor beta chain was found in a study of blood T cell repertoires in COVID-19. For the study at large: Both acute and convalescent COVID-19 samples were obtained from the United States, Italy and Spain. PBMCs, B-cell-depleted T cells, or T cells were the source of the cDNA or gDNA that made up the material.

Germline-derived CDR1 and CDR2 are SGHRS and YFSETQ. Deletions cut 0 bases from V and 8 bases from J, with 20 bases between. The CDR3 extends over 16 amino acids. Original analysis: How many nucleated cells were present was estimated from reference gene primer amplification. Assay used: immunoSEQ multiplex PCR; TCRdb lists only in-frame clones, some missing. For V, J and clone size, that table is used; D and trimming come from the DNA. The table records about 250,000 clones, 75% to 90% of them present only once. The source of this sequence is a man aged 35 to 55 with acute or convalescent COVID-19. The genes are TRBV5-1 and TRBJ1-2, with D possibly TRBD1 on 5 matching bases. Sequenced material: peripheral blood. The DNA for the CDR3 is TGCGCCAGCAGCTTGGCCGGTGGAGAACAGGTCGGCGGCTACACCTTC. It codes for CASSLAGGEQVGGYTF.